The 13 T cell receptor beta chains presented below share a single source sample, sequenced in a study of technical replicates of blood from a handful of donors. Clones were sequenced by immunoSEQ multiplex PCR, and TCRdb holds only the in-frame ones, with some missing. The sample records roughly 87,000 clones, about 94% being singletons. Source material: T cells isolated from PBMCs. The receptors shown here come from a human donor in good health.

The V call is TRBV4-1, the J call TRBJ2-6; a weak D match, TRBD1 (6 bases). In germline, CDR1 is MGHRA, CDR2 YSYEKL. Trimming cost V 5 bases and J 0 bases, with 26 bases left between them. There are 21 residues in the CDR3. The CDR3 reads CASSEGGVLSTARSGANVLTF. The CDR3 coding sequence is TGCGCCAGCAGCGAAGGGGGAGTGCTTAGTACCGCACGCTCTGGGGCCAACGTCCTGACTTTC.

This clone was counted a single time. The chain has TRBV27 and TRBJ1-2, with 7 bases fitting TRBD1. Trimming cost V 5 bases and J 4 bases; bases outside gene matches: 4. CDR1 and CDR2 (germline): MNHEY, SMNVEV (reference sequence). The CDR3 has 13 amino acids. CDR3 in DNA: TGTGCCAGCAGTCCCCGGACAGGCTATGGCTACACCTTC. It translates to CASSPRTGYGYTF.

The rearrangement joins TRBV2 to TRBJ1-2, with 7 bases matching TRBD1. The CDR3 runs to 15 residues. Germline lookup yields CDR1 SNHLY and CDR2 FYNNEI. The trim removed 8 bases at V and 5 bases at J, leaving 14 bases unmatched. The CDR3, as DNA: TGTGCCAGCCAACTCCCCGGGACAGTCATATATGGCTACACCTTC. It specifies CASQLPGTVIYGYTF.

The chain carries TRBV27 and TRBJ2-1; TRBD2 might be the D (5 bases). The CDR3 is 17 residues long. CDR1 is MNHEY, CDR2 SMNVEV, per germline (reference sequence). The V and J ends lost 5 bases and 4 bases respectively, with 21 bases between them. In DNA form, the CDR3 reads TGTGCCAGCAGTCCAGTGTTCGGGAAGACGACTTACAATGAGCAGTTCTTC. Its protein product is CASSPVFGKTTYNEQFF.

The DNA for the CDR3 is TGTGCCAGCGTGGGCGTTTCCTATGGCTACACCTTC. Translated: CASVGVSYGYTF. The chain couples TRBV2 to TRBJ1-2; D unresolved. V lost 8 bases to trimming and J lost 4 bases, with 11 bases between them. Looked up from germline, CDR1 is SNHLY and CDR2 is FYNNEI. This CDR3 spans 12 amino acids.

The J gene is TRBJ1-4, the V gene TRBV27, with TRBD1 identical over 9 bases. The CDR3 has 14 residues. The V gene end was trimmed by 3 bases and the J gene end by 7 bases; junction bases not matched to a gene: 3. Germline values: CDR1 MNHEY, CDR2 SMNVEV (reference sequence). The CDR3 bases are TGTGCCAGCAGTTTCGACAGGGGGTCTGAAAAACTGTTTTTT. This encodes CASSFDRGSEKLFF.

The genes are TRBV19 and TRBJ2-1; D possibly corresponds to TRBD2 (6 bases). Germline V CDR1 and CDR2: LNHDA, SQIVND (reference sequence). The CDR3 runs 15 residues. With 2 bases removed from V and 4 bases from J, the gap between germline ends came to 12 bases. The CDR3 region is CASSISGVLYNEQFF. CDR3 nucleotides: TGTGCCAGTAGTATATCGGGAGTCTTATACAATGAGCAGTTCTTC.

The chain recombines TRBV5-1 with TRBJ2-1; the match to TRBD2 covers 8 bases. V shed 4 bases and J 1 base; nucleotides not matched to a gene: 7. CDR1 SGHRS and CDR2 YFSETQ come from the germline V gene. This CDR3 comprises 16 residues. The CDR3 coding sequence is TGCGCCAGCAGCCCCCCCGCGGGGGGATCCTACAATGAGCAGTTCTTC. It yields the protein CASSPPAGGSYNEQFF.

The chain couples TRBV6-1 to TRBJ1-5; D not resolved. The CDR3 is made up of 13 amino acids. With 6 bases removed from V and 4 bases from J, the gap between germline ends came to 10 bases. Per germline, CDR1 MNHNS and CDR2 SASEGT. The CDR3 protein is CASRGDPNQPQHF. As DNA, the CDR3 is TGTGCCAGCAGGGGAGACCCGAATCAGCCCCAGCATTTT.

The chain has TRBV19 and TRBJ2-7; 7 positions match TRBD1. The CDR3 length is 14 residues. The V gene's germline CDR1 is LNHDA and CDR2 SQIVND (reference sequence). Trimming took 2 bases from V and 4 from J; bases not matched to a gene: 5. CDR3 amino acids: CASSIPGGVYEQYF. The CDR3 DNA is TGTGCCAGTAGTATACCAGGGGGAGTGTACGAGCAGTACTTC.

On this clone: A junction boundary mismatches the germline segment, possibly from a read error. DNA of the CDR3: TGTGCCAGCAGTTCCTACACAGGGGAGAGTAACTTC. Translated, it gives CASSSYTGESNF. The chain couples TRBV6-6 to TRBJ2-7, with TRBD1 identical over 7 bases. Germline loops: CDR1 MNHNY, CDR2 SVGAGI (reference sequence). This CDR3 has 12 residues.

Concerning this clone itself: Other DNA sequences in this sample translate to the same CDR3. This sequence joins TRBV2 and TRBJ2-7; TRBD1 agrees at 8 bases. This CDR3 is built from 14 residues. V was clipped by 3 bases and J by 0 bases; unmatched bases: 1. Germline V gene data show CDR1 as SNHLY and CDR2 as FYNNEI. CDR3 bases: TGTGCCAGCAGTGAGCAGGGGGCCTCCTACGAGCAGTACTTC. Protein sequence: CASSEQGASYEQYF.

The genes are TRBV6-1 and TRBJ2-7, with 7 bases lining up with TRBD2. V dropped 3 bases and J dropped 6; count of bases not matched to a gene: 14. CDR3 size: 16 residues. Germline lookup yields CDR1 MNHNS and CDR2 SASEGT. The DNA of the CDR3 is TGTGCCAGCAGTGAGTTATATGCGGGAGTGGGCCGCGAGCAGTACTTC. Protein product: CASSELYAGVGREQYF.